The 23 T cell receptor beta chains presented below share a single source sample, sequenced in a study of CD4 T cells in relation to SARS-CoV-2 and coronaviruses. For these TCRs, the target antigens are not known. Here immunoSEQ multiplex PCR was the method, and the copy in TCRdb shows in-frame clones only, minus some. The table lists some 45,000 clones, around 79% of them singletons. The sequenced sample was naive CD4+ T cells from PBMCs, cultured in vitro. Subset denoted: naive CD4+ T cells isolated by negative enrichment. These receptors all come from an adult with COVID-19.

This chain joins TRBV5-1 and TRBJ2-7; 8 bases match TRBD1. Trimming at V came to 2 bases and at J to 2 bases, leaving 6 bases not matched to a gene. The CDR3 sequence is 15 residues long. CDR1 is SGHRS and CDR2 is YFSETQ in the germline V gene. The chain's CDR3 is CASSFRDRNTYEQYF. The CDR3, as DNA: TGCGCCAGCAGCTTTCGGGACAGGAATACCTACGAGCAGTACTTC. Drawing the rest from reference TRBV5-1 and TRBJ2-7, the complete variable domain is KAGVTQTPRYLIKTRGQQVTLSCSPISGHRSVSWYQQTPGQGLQFLFEYFSETQRNKGNFPGRFSGRQFSNSRSEMNVSTLELGDSALYLCASSFRDRNTYEQYFGPGTRLTVT.

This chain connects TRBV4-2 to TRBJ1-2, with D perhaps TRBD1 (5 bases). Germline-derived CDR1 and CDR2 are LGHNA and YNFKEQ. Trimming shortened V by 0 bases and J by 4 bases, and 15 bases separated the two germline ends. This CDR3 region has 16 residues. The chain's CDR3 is CASSQEGRMGLYGYTF. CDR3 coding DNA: TGTGCCAGCAGCCAAGAGGGACGAATGGGGCTCTATGGCTACACCTTC.

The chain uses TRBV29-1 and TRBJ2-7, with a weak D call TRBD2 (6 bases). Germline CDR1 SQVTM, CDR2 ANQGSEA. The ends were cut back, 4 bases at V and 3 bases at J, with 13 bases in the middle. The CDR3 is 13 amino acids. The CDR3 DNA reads TGCAGCGTTGGCCTAGCGTCAAACTACGAGCAGTACTTC. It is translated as CSVGLASNYEQYF.

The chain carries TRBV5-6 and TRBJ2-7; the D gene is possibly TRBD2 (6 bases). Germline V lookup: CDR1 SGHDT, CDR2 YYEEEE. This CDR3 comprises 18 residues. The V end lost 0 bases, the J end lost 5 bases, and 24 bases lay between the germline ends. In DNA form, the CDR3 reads TGTGCCAGCAGCTTGGTGGGGGGACGGCGACTAACTAGGGACGAGCAGTACTTC. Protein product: CASSLVGGRRLTRDEQYF.

CDR3 bases: TGTGCCAGCAGTGAATATAGGGACAGGGGTAATCAGCCCCAGCATTTT. Encoded protein: CASSEYRDRGNQPQHF. This chain joins TRBV6-1 and TRBJ1-5, with TRBD1 matching over 10 bases. This CDR3 is built from 16 residues. J was trimmed by 4 bases and V by 2 bases; bases with no gene match: 5. CDR1 is MNHNS and CDR2 is SASEGT in the germline V gene.

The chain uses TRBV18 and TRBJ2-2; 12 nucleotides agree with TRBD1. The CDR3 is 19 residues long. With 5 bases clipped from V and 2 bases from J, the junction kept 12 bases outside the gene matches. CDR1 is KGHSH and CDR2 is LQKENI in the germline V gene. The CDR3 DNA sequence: TGTGCCAGCTCAAAAACACCGGGACAGGGGGCGGAAAACACCGGGGAGCTGTTTTTT. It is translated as CASSKTPGQGAENTGELFF.

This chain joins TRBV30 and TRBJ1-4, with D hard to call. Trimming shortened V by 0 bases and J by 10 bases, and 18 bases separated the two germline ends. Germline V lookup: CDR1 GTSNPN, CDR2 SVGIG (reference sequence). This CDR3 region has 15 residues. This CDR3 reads CAWSVSLGRGVKLFF. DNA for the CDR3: TGTGCCTGGAGTGTATCGCTCGGACGGGGTGTAAAACTGTTTTTT.

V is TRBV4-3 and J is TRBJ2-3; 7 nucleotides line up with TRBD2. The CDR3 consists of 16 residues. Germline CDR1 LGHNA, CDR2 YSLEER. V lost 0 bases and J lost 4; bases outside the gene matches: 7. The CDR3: CASSQDERDLADTQYF. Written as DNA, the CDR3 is TGCGCCAGCAGCCAAGACGAGCGGGATCTTGCAGATACGCAGTATTTT.

CDR3 region: CASIPRAAQYEQYF. CDR3 in DNA: TGTGCCAGCATTCCCCGGGCGGCCCAGTACGAGCAGTACTTC. The chain joins TRBV2 to TRBJ2-7; D is unclear. CDR3 length equals 14 residues. V was shortened by 7 bases and J by 4 bases, with 17 bases between the two germline ends. The germline V gene encodes CDR1 SNHLY and CDR2 FYNNEI.

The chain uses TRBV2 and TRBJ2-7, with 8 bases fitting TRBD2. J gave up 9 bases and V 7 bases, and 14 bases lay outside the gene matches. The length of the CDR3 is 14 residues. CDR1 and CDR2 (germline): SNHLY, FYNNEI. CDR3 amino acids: CASKDSGTPSGQYF. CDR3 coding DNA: TGTGCCAGCAAGGATAGCGGGACCCCCTCCGGGCAGTACTTC.

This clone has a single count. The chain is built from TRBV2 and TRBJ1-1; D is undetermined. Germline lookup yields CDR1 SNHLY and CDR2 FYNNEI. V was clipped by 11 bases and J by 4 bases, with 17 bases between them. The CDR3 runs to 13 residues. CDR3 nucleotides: TGTGCCGGAAATGTCGAAAGTGGCACTGAAGCTTTCTTT. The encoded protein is CAGNVESGTEAFF.

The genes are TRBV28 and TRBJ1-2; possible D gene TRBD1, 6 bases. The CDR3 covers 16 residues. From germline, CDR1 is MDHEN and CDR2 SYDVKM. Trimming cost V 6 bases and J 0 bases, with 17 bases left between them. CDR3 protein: CASSPGQLLANYGYTF. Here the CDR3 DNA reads TGTGCCAGCAGCCCAGGACAGCTCTTAGCTAACTATGGCTACACCTTC.

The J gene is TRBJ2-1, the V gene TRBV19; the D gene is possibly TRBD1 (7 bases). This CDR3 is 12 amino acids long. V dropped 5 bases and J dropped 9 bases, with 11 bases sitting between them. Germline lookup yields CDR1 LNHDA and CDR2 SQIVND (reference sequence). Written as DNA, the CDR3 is TGTGCCAGTAGTCGGCAGGGGGGTGAGCAGTTCTTC. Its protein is CASSRQGGEQFF.

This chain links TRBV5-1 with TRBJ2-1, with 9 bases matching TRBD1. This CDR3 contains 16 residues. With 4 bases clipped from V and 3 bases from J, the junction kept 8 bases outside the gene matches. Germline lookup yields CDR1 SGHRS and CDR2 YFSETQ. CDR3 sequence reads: CASSPRSTGGYNEQFF. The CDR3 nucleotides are TGCGCCAGCAGCCCCCGTTCGACAGGGGGCTACAATGAGCAGTTCTTC.

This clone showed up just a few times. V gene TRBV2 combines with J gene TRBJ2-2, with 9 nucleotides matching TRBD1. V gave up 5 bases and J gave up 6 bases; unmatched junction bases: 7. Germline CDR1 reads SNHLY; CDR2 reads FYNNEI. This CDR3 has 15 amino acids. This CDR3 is CASSPDRGKPGELFF. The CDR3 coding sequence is TGTGCCAGCAGTCCGGACAGGGGAAAGCCCGGGGAGCTGTTTTTT.

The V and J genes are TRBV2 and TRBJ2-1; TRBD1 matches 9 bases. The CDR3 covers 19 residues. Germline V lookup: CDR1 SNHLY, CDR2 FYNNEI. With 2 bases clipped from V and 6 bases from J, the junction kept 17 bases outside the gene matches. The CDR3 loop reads CASSETPPSPDRGANEQFF. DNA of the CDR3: TGTGCCAGCAGTGAAACCCCCCCGTCCCCGGACAGGGGTGCCAATGAGCAGTTCTTC.

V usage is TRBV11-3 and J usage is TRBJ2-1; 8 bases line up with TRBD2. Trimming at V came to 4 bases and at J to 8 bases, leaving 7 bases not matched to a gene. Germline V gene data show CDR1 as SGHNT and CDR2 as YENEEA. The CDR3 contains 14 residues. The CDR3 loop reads CASSYGRAIHEQFF. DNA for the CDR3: TGTGCCAGCAGCTACGGGAGGGCCATCCATGAGCAGTTCTTC. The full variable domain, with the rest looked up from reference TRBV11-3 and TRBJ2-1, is EAGVVQSPRYKIIEKKQPVAFWCNPISGHNTLYWYLQNLGQGPELLIRYENEEAVDDSQLPKDRFSAERLKGVDSTLKIQPAELGDSAVYLCASSYGRAIHEQFFGPGTRLTVL.

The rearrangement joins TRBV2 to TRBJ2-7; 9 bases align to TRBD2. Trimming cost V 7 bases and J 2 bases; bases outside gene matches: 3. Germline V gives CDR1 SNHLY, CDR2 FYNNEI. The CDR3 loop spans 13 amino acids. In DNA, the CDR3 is TGTGCCAGCATTAGCGGGAGCACCTACGAGCAGTACTTC. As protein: CASISGSTYEQYF.

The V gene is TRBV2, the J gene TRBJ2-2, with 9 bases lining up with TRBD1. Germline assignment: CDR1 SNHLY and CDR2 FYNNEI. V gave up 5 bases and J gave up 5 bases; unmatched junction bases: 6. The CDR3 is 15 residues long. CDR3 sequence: CASSLQGAVTGELFF. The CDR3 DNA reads TGTGCCAGCAGTCTACAGGGGGCAGTTACCGGGGAGCTGTTTTTT.

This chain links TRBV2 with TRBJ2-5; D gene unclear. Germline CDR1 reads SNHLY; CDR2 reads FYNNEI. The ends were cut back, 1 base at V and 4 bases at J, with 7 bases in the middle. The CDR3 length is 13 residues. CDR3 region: CASSEGVRETQYF. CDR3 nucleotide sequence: TGTGCCAGCAGTGAAGGTGTCCGAGAGACCCAGTACTTC.

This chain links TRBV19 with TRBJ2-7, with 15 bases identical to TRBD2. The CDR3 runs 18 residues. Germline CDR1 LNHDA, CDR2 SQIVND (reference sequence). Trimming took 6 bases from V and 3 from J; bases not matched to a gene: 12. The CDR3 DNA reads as TGTGCCAGTAGCCCGACATGGACTAGCGGGAGGGCAATCTACGAGCAGTACTTC. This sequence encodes CASSPTWTSGRAIYEQYF.

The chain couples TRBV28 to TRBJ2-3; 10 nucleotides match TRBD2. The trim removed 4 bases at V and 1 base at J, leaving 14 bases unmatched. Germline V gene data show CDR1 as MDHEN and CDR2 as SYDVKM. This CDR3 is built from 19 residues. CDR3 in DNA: TGTGCCAGCAGTTCCACCTCTAGCGGGAGTGTCTGGGGCACAGATACGCAGTATTTT. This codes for CASSSTSSGSVWGTDTQYF.

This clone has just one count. The CDR3 region has the DNA TGTGCCAGTAGCGTTGAACGACTAGCGGGGCTCCAAGAGACCCAGTACTTC. Its protein product is CASSVERLAGLQETQYF. This chain connects TRBV19 to TRBJ2-5, with TRBD2 identical over 11 bases. The CDR3 is made up of 17 amino acids. The germline gives CDR1 LNHDA, CDR2 SQIVND (reference sequence). The V gene end was trimmed by 6 bases and the J gene end by 1 base; junction bases not matched to a gene: 10.